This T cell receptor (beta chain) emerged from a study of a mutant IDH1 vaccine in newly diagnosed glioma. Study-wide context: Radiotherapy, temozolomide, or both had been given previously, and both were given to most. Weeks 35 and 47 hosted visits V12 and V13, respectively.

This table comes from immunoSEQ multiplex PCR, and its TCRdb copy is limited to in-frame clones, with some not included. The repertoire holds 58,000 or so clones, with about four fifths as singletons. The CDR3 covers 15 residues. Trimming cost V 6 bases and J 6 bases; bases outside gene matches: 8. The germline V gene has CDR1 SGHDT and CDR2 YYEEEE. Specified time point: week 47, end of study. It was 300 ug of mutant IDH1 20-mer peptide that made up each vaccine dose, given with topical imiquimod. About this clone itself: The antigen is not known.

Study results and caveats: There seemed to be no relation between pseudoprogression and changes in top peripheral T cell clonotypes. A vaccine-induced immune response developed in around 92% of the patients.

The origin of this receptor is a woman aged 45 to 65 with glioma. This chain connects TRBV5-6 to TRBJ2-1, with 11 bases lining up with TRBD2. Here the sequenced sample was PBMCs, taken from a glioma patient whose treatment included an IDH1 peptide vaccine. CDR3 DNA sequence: TGTGCCAGCACCTTTCTAGCGGGGGGCCGCAATGAGCAGTTCTTC. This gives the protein CASTFLAGGRNEQFF.